The next 10 T cell receptor beta chains were all read from a single sample in a study of early T cells in non-severe SARS-CoV-2 infection (dated by TCRdb to 2020 to 2022). Library preparation employed 5' RACE. TCRdb names NextSeq 500 as the instrument used. In-frame beta chains were kept once TCRdb had trimmed the public reads at Q25 with fastp and called clones with MiXCR. Entries are consolidated by CDR3 protein sequence, retaining the most common genes and DNA. The sample table records roughly 99,000 distinct CDR3 sequences; around 10% of these occur just once. About 8% of the sample rests with the top ten. The sequenced sample was whole blood. The receptors were gathered from an adult who was a healthcare worker with PCR-confirmed SARS-CoV-2 infection or an uninfected control (not recorded which).

The V and J genes are TRBV5-4 and TRBJ1-3; D is perhaps TRBD1 (5 bases). The CDR3 has 16 amino acids. Germline V gene lookup returns CDR1 SGHNT and CDR2 YYREEE (reference sequence). V lost 5 bases, J lost 2 bases, and 17 bases lay in between. The CDR3 loop reads CASRPPFQGAGNTIYF. Here the CDR3 DNA reads TGTGCCAGCAGACCGCCTTTTCAGGGAGCTGGAAACACCATATATTTT. The whole variable domain, filled in from reference TRBV5-4 and TRBJ1-3, reads ETGVTQSPTHLIKTRGQQVTLRCSSQSGHNTVSWYQQALGQGPQFIFQYYREEENGRGNFPPRFSGLQFPNYSSELNVNALELDDSALYLCASRPPFQGAGNTIYFGEGSWLTVV.

This clonotype was detected a few times. The chain recombines TRBV6-1 with TRBJ2-1, with D unclear. Germline V gene lookup returns CDR1 MNHNS and CDR2 SASEGT. The V end lost 6 bases, the J end lost 1 base, and 10 bases lay between the germline ends. The CDR3 length is 14 residues. CDR3 residues: CASSGWKSYNEQFF. The CDR3 nucleotides are TGTGCCAGCAGCGGATGGAAGTCCTACAATGAGCAGTTCTTC.

Many counts were recorded for this clonotype. The chain is built from TRBV11-2 and TRBJ2-1; D not certain. The CDR3 totals 16 residues. Trimming left V 1 base short and J 1 base short, with 11 bases between. CDR1 and CDR2 (germline): SGHAT, FQNNGV. The CDR3 nucleotides read TGTGCCAGCAGCTTAGGTCTCTTGAATTCCTACAATGAGCAGTTCTTC. Translating it yields CASSLGLLNSYNEQFF.

The rearrangement joins TRBV7-9 to TRBJ2-1; 7 bases line up with TRBD2. V lost 8 bases and J lost 8; bases outside the gene matches: 6. The CDR3 runs to 12 residues. The germline CDR1 and CDR2 sequences are SEHNR and FQNEAQ (reference sequence). CDR3 nucleotides: TGTGCCAGCGGCGGGAGTCTCTATGAGCAGTTCTTC. This translates into CASGGSLYEQFF.

This clonotype was seen more than once but under ten times. This rearrangement joins TRBV15 to TRBJ2-7; D remains ambiguous. V lost 0 bases and J lost 6, with 6 bases in between. This CDR3 is built from 12 residues. Per germline, CDR1 LNHNV and CDR2 YYDKDF (reference sequence). CDR3 DNA sequence: TGTGCCACCAGCAGAGATACTGGCGAGCAGTACTTC. As protein: CATSRDTGEQYF.

This clonotype was counted ten times or more. The genes are TRBV10-3 and TRBJ1-5; a possible D gene is TRBD1 (6 bases). V was pared by 8 bases and J by 7 bases, with 12 bases between. CDR3 length equals 12 residues. The germline CDR1 and CDR2 sequences are ENHRY and SYGVKD. CDR3 sequence reads: CAIGTLEQPQHF. CDR3 coding DNA: TGTGCCATCGGGACACTCGAGCAGCCCCAGCATTTT.

The chain carries TRBV9 and TRBJ2-7, with TRBD2 identical over 12 bases. Germline CDR1 reads SGDLS; CDR2 reads YYNGEE. Trimming cost V 4 bases and J 7 bases; bases outside gene matches: 15. CDR3 length equals 17 residues. The CDR3 is CASSPRLAGAVFREQYF. The CDR3 DNA sequence: TGTGCCAGCAGCCCCAGACTAGCGGGAGCGGTTTTCCGGGAGCAGTACTTC.

This clonotype showed up many times. V usage is TRBV20-1 and J usage is TRBJ2-3; possible D gene TRBD2, 5 bases. V was shortened by 6 bases and J by 10 bases, with 8 bases between the two germline ends. CDR1 is DFQATT and CDR2 is SNEGSKA in the germline V gene (reference sequence). The CDR3 runs to 9 residues. The CDR3 DNA sequence: TGCAGTGCGGTGAGGGCGCAGTATTTT. Amino acids: CSAVRAQYF.

Note on this clonotype: One base away lies a much larger clone, so this may be a sequencing read error. This chain uses TRBV20-1 with TRBJ2-5, with a tentative D call TRBD2 (6 bases). Germline V gives CDR1 DFQATT, CDR2 SNEGSKA (reference sequence). Trimming pared 3 bases from V and 6 bases from J, leaving 23 bases between. This CDR3 spans 16 amino acids. Here the CDR3 DNA reads TGCAGTGCTAGCGACTACCCCGGGGGTGGAGGCAAGACCCAGTACTTC. It is translated as CSASDYPGGGGKTQYF.

This chain links TRBV5-4 with TRBJ2-1; 12 nucleotides agree with TRBD2. With 4 bases clipped from V and 5 bases from J, the junction kept 4 bases outside the gene matches. In germline, CDR1 is SGHNT, CDR2 YYREEE (reference sequence). The CDR3 covers 15 residues. The CDR3 DNA is TGTGCCAGCAGCGCGTGGACTAGCGGGAACAATGAGCAGTTCTTC. As protein: CASSAWTSGNNEQFF.